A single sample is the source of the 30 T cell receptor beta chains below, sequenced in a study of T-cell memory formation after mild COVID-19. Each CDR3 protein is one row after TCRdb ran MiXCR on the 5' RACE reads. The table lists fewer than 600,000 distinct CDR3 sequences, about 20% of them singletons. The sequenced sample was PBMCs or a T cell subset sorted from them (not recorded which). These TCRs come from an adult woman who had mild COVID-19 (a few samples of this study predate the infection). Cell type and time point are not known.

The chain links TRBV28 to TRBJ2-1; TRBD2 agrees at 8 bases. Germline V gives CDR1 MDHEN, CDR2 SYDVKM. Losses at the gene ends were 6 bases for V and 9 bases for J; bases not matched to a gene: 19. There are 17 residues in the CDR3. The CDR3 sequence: CASSRRPIAGFYSEQFF. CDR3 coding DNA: TGTGCCAGCAGCCGAAGACCCATAGCGGGATTCTATAGTGAGCAGTTCTTC. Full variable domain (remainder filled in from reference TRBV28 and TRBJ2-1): DVKVTQSSRYLVKRTGEKVFLECVQDMDHENMFWYRQDPGLGLRLIYFSYDVKMKEKGDIPEGYSVSREKKERFSLILESASTNQTSMYLCASSRRPIAGFYSEQFFGPGTRLTVL.

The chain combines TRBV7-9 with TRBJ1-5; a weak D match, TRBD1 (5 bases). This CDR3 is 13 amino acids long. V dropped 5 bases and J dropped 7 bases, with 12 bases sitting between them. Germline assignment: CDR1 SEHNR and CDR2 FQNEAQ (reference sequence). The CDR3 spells CASSTKWDQPQHF. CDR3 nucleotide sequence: TGTGCCAGCAGCACCAAGTGGGACCAGCCCCAGCATTTT. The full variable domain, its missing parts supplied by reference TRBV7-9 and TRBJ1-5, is DTGVSQNPRHKITKRGQNVTFRCDPISEHNRLYWYRQTLGQGPEFLTYFQNEAQLEKSRLLSDRFSAERPKGSFSTLEIQRTEQGDSAMYLCASSTKWDQPQHFGDGTRLSIL.

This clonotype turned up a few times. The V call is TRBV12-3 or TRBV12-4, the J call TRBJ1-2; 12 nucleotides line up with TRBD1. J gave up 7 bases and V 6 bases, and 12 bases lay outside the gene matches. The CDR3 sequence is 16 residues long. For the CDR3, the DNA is TGTGCCAGCAGAACTCTTACCGGGACAGGGGGCTCTGGCTACACCTTC. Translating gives CASRTLTGTGGSGYTF.

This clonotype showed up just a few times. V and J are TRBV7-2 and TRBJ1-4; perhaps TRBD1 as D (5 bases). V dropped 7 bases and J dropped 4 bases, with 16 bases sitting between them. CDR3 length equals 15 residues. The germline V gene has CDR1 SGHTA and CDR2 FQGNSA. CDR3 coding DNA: TGTGCCAGCACCTTCCGGGGGGGGATTAATGAAAAACTGTTTTTT. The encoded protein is CASTFRGGINEKLFF.

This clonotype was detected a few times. CDR3 amino acids: CASSQWGTSGRNEQFF. Here the CDR3 DNA reads TGTGCCAGCAGCCAATGGGGGACTAGCGGGAGGAATGAGCAGTTCTTC. V gene TRBV4-2 combines with J gene TRBJ2-1; 15 bases map to TRBD2. This CDR3 has 16 amino acids. Germline CDR1 LGHNA, CDR2 YNFKEQ. V shed 2 bases, J shed 7 bases, and the junction held 3 bases outside the gene matches.

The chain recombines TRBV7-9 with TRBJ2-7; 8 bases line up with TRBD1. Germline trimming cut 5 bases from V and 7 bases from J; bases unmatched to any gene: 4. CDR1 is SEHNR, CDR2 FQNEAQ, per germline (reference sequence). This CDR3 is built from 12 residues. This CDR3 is CASSHRGREQYF. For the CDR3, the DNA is TGTGCCAGCAGCCACAGGGGGAGGGAGCAGTACTTC.

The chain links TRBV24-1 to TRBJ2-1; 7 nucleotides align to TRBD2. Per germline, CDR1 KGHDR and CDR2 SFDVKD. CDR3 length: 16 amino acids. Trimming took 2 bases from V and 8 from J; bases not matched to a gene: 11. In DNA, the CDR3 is TGTGCCACCAGTGATTCAGGCGGGAGTGCCAAGTATGAGCAGTTCTTC. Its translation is CATSDSGGSAKYEQFF.

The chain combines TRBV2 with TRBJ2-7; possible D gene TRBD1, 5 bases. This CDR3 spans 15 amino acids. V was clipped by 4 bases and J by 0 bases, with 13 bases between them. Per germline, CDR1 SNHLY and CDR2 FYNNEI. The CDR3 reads CASSARGDSSYEQYF. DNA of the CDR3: TGTGCCAGCAGTGCCCGAGGAGACAGCTCCTACGAGCAGTACTTC.

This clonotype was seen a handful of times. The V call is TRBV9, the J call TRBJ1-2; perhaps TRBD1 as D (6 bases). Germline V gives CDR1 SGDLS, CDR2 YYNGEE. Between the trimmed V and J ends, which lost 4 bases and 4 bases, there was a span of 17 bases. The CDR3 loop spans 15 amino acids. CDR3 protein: CASSSSGGRGYGYTF. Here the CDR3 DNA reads TGTGCCAGCAGCTCCTCCGGGGGGCGCGGCTATGGCTACACCTTC. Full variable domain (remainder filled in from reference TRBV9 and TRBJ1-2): DSGVTQTPKHLITATGQRVTLRCSPRSGDLSVYWYQQSLDQGLQFLIQYYNGEERAKGNILERFSAQQFPDLHSELNLSSLELGDSALYFCASSSSGGRGYGYTFGSGTRLTVV.

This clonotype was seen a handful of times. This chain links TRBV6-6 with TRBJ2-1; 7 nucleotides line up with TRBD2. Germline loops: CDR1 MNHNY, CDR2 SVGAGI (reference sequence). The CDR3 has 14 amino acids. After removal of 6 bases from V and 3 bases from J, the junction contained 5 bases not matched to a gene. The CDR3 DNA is TGTGCCAGCAGCCAGACTAGCAGCTACAATGAGCAGTTCTTC. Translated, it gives CASSQTSSYNEQFF.

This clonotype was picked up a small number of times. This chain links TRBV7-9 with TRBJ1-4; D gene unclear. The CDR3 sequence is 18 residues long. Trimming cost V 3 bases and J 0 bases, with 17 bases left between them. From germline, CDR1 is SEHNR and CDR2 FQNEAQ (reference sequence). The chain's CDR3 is CASSFVTRLEATNEKLFF. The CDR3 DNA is TGTGCCAGCAGCTTCGTCACTAGGTTAGAGGCAACTAATGAAAAACTGTTTTTT. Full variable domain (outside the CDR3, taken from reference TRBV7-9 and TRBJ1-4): DTGVSQNPRHKITKRGQNVTFRCDPISEHNRLYWYRQTLGQGPEFLTYFQNEAQLEKSRLLSDRFSAERPKGSFSTLEIQRTEQGDSAMYLCASSFVTRLEATNEKLFFGSGTQLSVL.

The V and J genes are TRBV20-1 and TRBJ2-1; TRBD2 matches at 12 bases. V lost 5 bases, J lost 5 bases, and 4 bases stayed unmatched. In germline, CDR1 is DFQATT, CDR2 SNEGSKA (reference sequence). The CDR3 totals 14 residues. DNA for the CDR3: TGCAGTGCTGAGACTAGCGGGAGCCACAATGAGCAGTTCTTC. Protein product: CSAETSGSHNEQFF.

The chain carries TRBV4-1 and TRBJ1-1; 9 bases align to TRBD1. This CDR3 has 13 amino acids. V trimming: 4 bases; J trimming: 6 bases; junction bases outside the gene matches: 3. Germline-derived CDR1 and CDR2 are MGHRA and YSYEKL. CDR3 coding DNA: TGCGCCAGCAGCCGGGGACAGGGTGCTGAAGCTTTCTTT. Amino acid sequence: CASSRGQGAEAFF.

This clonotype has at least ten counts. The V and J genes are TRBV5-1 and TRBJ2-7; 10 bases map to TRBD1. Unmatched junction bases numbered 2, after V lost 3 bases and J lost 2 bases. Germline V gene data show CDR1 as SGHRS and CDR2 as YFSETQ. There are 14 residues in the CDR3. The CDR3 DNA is TGCGCCAGCAGCTGGGGACAGGGGACCTACGAGCAGTACTTC. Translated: CASSWGQGTYEQYF.

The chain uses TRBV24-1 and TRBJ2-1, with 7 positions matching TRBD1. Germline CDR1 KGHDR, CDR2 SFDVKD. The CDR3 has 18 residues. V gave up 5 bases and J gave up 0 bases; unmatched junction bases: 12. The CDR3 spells CATSALTGPGSSYNEQFF. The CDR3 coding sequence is TGTGCCACCAGTGCCCTGACAGGGCCCGGTAGCTCCTACAATGAGCAGTTCTTC.

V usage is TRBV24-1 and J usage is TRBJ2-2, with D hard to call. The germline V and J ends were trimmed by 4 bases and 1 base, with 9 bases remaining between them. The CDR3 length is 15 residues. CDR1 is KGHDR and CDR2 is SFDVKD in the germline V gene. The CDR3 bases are TGTGCCACCAGTGACCTCAAGTTGAACACCGGGGAGCTGTTTTTT. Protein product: CATSDLKLNTGELFF.

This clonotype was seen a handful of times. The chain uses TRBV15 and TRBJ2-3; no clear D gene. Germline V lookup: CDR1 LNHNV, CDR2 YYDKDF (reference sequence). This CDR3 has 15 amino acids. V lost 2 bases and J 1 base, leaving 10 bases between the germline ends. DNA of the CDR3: TGTGCCACCAGCAGAAAGACGTTGGGCACAGATACGCAGTATTTT. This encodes CATSRKTLGTDTQYF.

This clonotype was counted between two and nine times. CDR3 protein: CATSDGTGPFYGYTF. CDR3 bases: TGTGCCACCAGCGATGGGACAGGGCCGTTCTATGGCTACACCTTC. V gene TRBV24-1 combines with J gene TRBJ1-2, with 9 bases fitting TRBD1. The germline V gene has CDR1 KGHDR and CDR2 SFDVKD. The CDR3 extends over 15 amino acids. V gave up 7 bases and J gave up 4 bases; unmatched junction bases: 9.

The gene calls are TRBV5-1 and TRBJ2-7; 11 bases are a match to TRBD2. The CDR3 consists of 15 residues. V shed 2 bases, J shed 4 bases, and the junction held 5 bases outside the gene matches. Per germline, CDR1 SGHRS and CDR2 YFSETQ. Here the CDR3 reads CASSFTSGGWYEQYF. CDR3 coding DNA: TGCGCCAGCAGCTTCACTAGCGGGGGATGGTACGAGCAGTACTTC.

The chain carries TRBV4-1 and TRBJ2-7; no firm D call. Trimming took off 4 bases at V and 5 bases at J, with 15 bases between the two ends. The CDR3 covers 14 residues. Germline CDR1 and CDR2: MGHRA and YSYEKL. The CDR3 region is CASSPWPSGDEQYF. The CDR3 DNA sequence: TGCGCCAGCAGCCCCTGGCCTTCAGGAGACGAGCAGTACTTC.

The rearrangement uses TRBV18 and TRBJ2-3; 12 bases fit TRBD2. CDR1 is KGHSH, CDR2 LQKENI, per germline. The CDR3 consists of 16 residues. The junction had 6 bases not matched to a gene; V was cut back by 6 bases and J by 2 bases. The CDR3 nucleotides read TGTGCCAGCTCCCCTCTAGCGGGAGGGGTCACAGATACGCAGTATTTT. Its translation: CASSPLAGGVTDTQYF. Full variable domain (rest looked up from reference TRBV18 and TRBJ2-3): NAGVMQNPRHLVRRRGQEARLRCSPMKGHSHVYWYRQLPEEGLKFMVYLQKENIIDESGMPKERFSAEFPKEGPSILRIQQVVRGDSAAYFCASSPLAGGVTDTQYFGPGTRLTVL.

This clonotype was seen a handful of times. The CDR3 spells CASSLWRTGSSTDTQYF. The CDR3 DNA reads TGTGCCAGCAGCTTATGGCGGACGGGCTCTAGCACAGATACGCAGTATTTT. The chain links TRBV7-3 to TRBJ2-3; D gene uncertain. This CDR3 is built from 17 residues. CDR1 is SGHTA and CDR2 is FQGTGA in the germline V gene. The V end was cut by 2 bases, the J end by 0 bases, with 15 bases between.

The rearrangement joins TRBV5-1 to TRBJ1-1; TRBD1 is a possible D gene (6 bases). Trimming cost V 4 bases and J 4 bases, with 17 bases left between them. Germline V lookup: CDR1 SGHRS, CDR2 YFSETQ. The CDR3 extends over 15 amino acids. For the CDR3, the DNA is TGCGCCAGCAGCCTGAACAGGGCTCGGGGCACTGAAGCTTTCTTT. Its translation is CASSLNRARGTEAFF. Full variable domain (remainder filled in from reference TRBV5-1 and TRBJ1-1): KAGVTQTPRYLIKTRGQQVTLSCSPISGHRSVSWYQQTPGQGLQFLFEYFSETQRNKGNFPGRFSGRQFSNSRSEMNVSTLELGDSALYLCASSLNRARGTEAFFGQGTRLTVV.

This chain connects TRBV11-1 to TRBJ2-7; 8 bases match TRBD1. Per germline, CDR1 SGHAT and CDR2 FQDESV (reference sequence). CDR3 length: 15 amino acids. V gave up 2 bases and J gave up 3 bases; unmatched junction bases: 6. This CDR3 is CASSLRGQALYEQYF. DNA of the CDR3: TGTGCCAGCAGCTTAAGGGGACAGGCACTCTACGAGCAGTACTTC.

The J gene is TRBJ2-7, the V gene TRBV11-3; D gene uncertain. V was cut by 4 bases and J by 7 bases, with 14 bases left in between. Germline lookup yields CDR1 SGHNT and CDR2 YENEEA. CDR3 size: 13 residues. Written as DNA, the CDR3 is TGTGCCAGCAGCTCCGGCCCCCCCCTGGAGCAGTACTTC. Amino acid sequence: CASSSGPPLEQYF. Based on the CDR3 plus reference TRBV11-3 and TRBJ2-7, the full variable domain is EAGVVQSPRYKIIEKKQPVAFWCNPISGHNTLYWYLQNLGQGPELLIRYENEEAVDDSQLPKDRFSAERLKGVDSTLKIQPAELGDSAVYLCASSSGPPLEQYFGPGTRLTVT.

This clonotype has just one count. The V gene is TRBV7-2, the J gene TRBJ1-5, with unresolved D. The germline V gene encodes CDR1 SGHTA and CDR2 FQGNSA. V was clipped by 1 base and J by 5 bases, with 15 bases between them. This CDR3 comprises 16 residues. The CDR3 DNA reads TGTGCCAGCAGCTTAGATCGGGCGGCCTGGGATCAGCCCCAGCATTTT. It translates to CASSLDRAAWDQPQHF.

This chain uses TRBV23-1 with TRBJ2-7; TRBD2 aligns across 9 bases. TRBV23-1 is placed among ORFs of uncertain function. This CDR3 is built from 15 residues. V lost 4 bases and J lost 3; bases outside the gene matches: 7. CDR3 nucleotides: TGCGCCAGCAGTCGGACGGGACTAGCACACTACGAGCAGTACTTC. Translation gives CASSRTGLAHYEQYF.

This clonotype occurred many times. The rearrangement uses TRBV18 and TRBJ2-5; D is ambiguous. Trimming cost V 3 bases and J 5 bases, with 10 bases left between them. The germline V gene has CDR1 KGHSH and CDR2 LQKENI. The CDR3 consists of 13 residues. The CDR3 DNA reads TGTGCCAGCTCACCTTCCCTCGGCGAGACCCAGTACTTC. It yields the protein CASSPSLGETQYF.

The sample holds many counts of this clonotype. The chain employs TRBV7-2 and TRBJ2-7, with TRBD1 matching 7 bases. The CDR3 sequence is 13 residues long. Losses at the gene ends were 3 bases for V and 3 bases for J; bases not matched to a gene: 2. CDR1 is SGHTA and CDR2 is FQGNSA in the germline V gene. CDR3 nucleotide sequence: TGTGCCAGCAGCTTCGACAGGGTCTACGAGCAGTACTTC. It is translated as CASSFDRVYEQYF.

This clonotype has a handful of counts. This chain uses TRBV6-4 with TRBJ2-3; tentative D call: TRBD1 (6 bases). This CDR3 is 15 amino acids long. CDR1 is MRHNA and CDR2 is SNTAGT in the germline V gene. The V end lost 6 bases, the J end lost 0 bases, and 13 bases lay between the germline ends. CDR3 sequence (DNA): TGTGCCAGCAGGAGTTTTCAGGGGAGCACAGATACGCAGTATTTT. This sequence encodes CASRSFQGSTDTQYF.